This TCR beta chain was retrieved from a study of blood T cell repertoires in COVID-19. Assay used: immunoSEQ multiplex PCR; TCRdb lists only in-frame clones, some missing. The data contain tens of thousands of clones, approximately 88% of them singletons. The TCR comes from a man older than 75 with active or convalescent COVID-19. Sequencing was done on a sample of peripheral blood.

The CDR3 bases are TGTGCCAGCAGCCTGGGACAGGGGGTTGAGACCCAGTACTTC. This codes for CASSLGQGVETQYF. The rearrangement joins TRBV3-1 (or the pseudogene TRBV3-2) to TRBJ2-5; TRBD1 agrees at 11 bases. Germline CDR1 LGHDT, CDR2 YNNKEL (reference sequence). Germline trimming cut 4 bases from V and 5 bases from J; bases unmatched to any gene: 3. This CDR3 has 14 residues.